This T cell receptor (beta chain) was profiled in a study of identical twins (dated by TCRdb to about 2016). Some background on the complete study: The study deep-sequenced TCR alpha and beta repertoires from monozygotic twins, unrelated adults of various ages and cord blood to test whether fetal clonotypes persist. To rule out contamination, replicate twin experiments were performed at different times with different library preparation protocols.

To prepare the library, 5' RACE was applied. The run used an Illumina HiSeq 2000. Template switching added a universal primer binding site, and the final cDNA carried a unique molecular identifier that allowed TCR cDNA molecules to be counted accurately. Specific primers in the conserved constant-segment region were used to synthesize first-strand cDNA for the TCR alpha and beta chains. To control for contamination, every cDNA library carried two barcodes: a SMART-Mk sample barcode plus Illumina barcodes. TruSeq adapter sequences, together with Illumina sample barcodes, were added in two successive PCR steps. Sequencing of the TCR alpha and beta cDNA libraries was done on the Illumina HiSeq platform using custom primers. Regarding the original processing steps: Unique molecular identifiers were extracted from raw reads with MiGEC, and CDR3 positions were determined with MiXCR. For each individual, recombination models were inferred using an EM algorithm with the repgenHMM and IGoR tools. The tcR package in R was used for shared clonotype analysis, with sharing normalized by the product of cloneset sizes. Out-of-frame nonproductive sequences were analyzed to study raw recombination free of thymic and clonal selection effects. The public reads were run again by TCRdb, first through fastp at Q25 and then through MiXCR, and only productive beta chains were kept. Rows with a matching CDR3 protein are joined into one entry that keeps the most common DNA and genes. The V and J calls follow TCRdb's processing rather than the paper's. The sample has roughly 250,000 distinct CDR3 sequences on record, roughly 7% of them singletons. The ten largest clones represent roughly 3.6% of the sample.

The CDR3 runs 16 amino acids, cysteine and phenylalanine included. Left in the record is the CDR3 DNA by itself, 48 bases read in frame from the first base. CDR1 and CDR2 are read off the germline V gene (reference sequence) as SEHNR and FQNEAQ. V trim: 4 bases; J trim: 1 base; unmatched bases: 5. This clonotype was found a few times. It has no known antigen specificity. No much larger clone is present one base from it, and per-base qualities are unavailable. Only healthy Caucasian donors were included. The twin cohort comprised three pairs of female monozygotic twins, all aged roughly 18 to 29 years. Miltenyi CD45RO+ enrichment and human naive T-cell isolation kits were used to isolate memory (CD45RO+) and naive T cells from PBMC. General conclusions and limits of the study: Abundant cord blood beta clonotypes carried fewer insertions; young adult naive repertoires showed a weaker similar trend, while memory repertoires showed none. Invariant T cells such as MAIT and iNKT could partly confound zero-insertion analyses, although diverse VJ usage argued against such confounding for most clonotypes. Because the same donors could not be followed over many years, the conclusions relied on cross-sectional statistical analysis. In beta out-of-frame sequences, excess twin sharing was weaker, because having fewer shared sequences lowered the signal-to-noise ratio. Out-of-frame TCR alpha sequences shared between twins showed an excess of low generation-probability sequences compared with coincidental sharing between unrelated individuals. In monozygotic twins, recombination models systematically underestimated out-of-frame TCR alpha sharing, but the models matched the sharing seen between unrelated individuals.

These data also featured in a second study, about yellow fever vaccine responses in identical twins. As noted in the second study: The authors reported that the T cell response to vaccination in identical twins appeared partly convergent and partly personalized. In identical twins, the study followed T cell clones that responded to the vaccine with precision.

Sequenced sample: memory (CD45RO+) T cells sorted from blood. The sample's cell subset or site, from its label and the paper: CD45RO+ enriched T cells. The TCR originated in a woman aged 18-29 years in good health. In this chain, TRBV7-9 is recombined with TRBJ2-2, with 8 bases matching TRBD1. The CDR3 region reads CASSWSGTGNTGELFF. The bases are TGTGCCAGCAGCTGGTCCGGGACAGGGAACACCGGGGAGCTGTTTTTT.